A single sample gave rise to the 26 T cell receptor beta chains below, sequenced in a study of response to subunit inactivated influenza vaccine. Using its own MiXCR run on the RT-PCR reads, TCRdb lists one record per CDR3 protein. The sample has hundreds of thousands of distinct CDR3 sequences; about 14% are singletons. Sequenced here: PBMCs from blood, sampled 14 to 15 days before vaccination. The receptors here all came from a man aged 50 or older who received an inactivated influenza vaccine.

This clonotype was observed at least ten times. The rearrangement uses TRBV12-3 or TRBV12-4 and TRBJ1-5; D gene unclear. Trimming stripped 7 bases from V and 0 bases from J, with 4 bases between. This CDR3 contains 12 residues. In DNA, the CDR3 is TGTGCCAGCACGAATAGCAATCAGCCCCAGCATTTT. It is translated as CASTNSNQPQHF.

This clonotype was detected a few times. This rearrangement joins TRBV5-1 to TRBJ1-2; TRBD1 might be the D (6 bases). This CDR3 has 14 amino acids. The germline V and J ends were trimmed by 4 bases and 1 base, with 11 bases remaining between them. The germline gives CDR1 SGHRS, CDR2 YFSETQ. CDR3 protein: CASSGGGFNYGYTF. In DNA, the CDR3 is TGCGCCAGCAGCGGGGGCGGTTTTAACTATGGCTACACCTTC.

The sample holds a few counts of this clonotype. The chain uses TRBV5-6 and TRBJ2-5; 7 bases map to TRBD1. Trimming took 5 bases from V and 0 from J; bases not matched to a gene: 4. Germline CDR1 SGHDT, CDR2 YYEEEE. The CDR3 sequence is 14 residues long. The CDR3 DNA is TGTGCCAGCAGTTTCAGGGGGTACCAAGAGACCCAGTACTTC. It yields the protein CASSFRGYQETQYF.

This clonotype showed up just a few times. The chain carries TRBV24-1 and TRBJ2-1, with D hard to call. Per germline, CDR1 KGHDR and CDR2 SFDVKD. This CDR3 region has 12 residues. Trimming stripped 6 bases from V and 9 bases from J, with 11 bases between. Here the CDR3 reads CATSRGRGEQFF. In DNA form, the CDR3 reads TGTGCCACCAGTCGTGGGCGTGGTGAGCAGTTCTTC.

This clonotype was found a few times. Written as DNA, the CDR3 is TGTGCCACCAGTGGGGACGGTTCCTACGAGCAGTACTTC. Protein: CATSGDGSYEQYF. This chain connects TRBV24-1 to TRBJ2-7; perhaps D is TRBD1 or TRBD2 (5 bases each). V was trimmed by 5 bases and J by 1 base, leaving 8 bases between them. CDR3 length equals 13 residues. CDR1 is KGHDR, CDR2 SFDVKD, per germline.

This clonotype was picked up many times. This sequence joins TRBV5-1 and TRBJ2-1, with 8 bases identical to TRBD2. There are 15 residues in the CDR3. The V gene's germline CDR1 is SGHRS and CDR2 YFSETQ. J lost 3 bases, V lost 1 base, and 3 bases had no gene match. Written as DNA, the CDR3 is TGCGCCAGCAGCTTGACAGCGGGGGACTACAATGAGCAGTTCTTC. The encoded protein is CASSLTAGDYNEQFF.

This clonotype was found a few times. This chain joins TRBV11-1 and TRBJ1-3; 7 bases agree with TRBD1. Unmatched junction bases numbered 12, after V lost 4 bases and J lost 0 bases. Germline CDR1 SGHAT, CDR2 FQDESV (reference sequence). This CDR3 is built from 18 residues. In DNA, the CDR3 is TGTGCCAGCAGCTCCGACAGGGTAGGGATACCCTCTGGAAACACCATATATTTT. As protein: CASSSDRVGIPSGNTIYF.

The chain recombines TRBV20-1 with TRBJ2-5; maybe TRBD1 (6 bases). V was pared by 3 bases and J by 4 bases, with 9 bases between. Germline lookup yields CDR1 DFQATT and CDR2 SNEGSKA (reference sequence). The CDR3 spans 12 residues. This CDR3 is CSASGRGETQYF. The CDR3 DNA reads as TGCAGTGCTAGTGGCAGGGGAGAGACCCAGTACTTC.

The rearrangement links TRBV27 to TRBJ2-7, with unresolved D. This CDR3 has 14 amino acids. Trimming shortened V by 4 bases and J by 3 bases, and 13 bases separated the two germline ends. The germline V gene encodes CDR1 MNHEY and CDR2 SMNVEV (reference sequence). The CDR3 loop is CASSSNTNLYEQYF. CDR3 bases: TGTGCCAGCAGTTCCAACACGAACCTCTACGAGCAGTACTTC.

This clonotype was picked up a small number of times. Here the CDR3 reads CSAHLLYNEQFF. CDR3 nucleotide sequence: TGCAGTGCTCATTTACTCTACAATGAGCAGTTCTTC. The V gene is TRBV20-1, the J gene TRBJ2-1; D remains unclear. This CDR3 contains 12 residues. Germline CDR1 reads DFQATT; CDR2 reads SNEGSKA (reference sequence). V was pared by 5 bases and J by 3 bases, with 8 bases between.

This clonotype has just a few counts. The CDR3 DNA follows: TGTGCCAGTAGTATAGGAGGGGTGTTGAACACTGAAGCTTTCTTT. Protein sequence: CASSIGGVLNTEAFF. The chain couples TRBV19 to TRBJ1-1; perhaps TRBD1 as D (5 bases). The CDR3 consists of 15 residues. Trimming removed 1 base at V and 0 bases at J, with 9 bases between. The germline CDR1 and CDR2 sequences are LNHDA and SQIVND (reference sequence). Complete variable domain (other parts from reference TRBV19 and TRBJ1-1): DGGITQSPKYLFRKEGQNVTLSCEQNLNHDAMYWYRQDPGQGLRLIYYSQIVNDFQKGDIAEGYSVSREKKESFPLTVTSAQKNPTAFYLCASSIGGVLNTEAFFGQGTRLTVV.

V and J are TRBV6-1 and TRBJ2-3; TRBD2 matches at 8 bases. With V trimmed by 6 bases and J by 2 bases, 4 bases remained unmatched. Per the germline V gene, CDR1 is MNHNS and CDR2 is SASEGT. The CDR3 contains 14 residues. DNA for the CDR3: TGTGCCAGCAGAACAGCGGGGGTCACAGATACGCAGTATTTT. Protein: CASRTAGVTDTQYF.

This clonotype appeared a few times. One end of the junction is discordant with germline, which a read error may explain. The chain links TRBV6-5 to TRBJ2-5; D gene uncertain. The CDR3 is 14 residues long. Germline lookup yields CDR1 MNHEY and CDR2 SVGAGI. Written as DNA, the CDR3 is TGTGCCAGCAGTTACTCCTCCGGGTCGTTAACCCCGTACTTC. Amino acid sequence: CASSYSSGSLTPYF.

This clonotype was seen more than once but under ten times. The DNA for the CDR3 is TGTGCCAGCAGTCCGGTGAGCACCATGAACACTGAAGCTTTCTTT. It translates to CASSPVSTMNTEAFF. This chain connects TRBV12-3 or TRBV12-4 to TRBJ1-1; no clear D. The CDR3 has 15 residues. Trimming pared 5 bases from V and 0 bases from J, leaving 13 bases between.

This clonotype was counted only a few times. The chain couples TRBV14 to TRBJ2-7; D could derive from TRBD1 or TRBD2 (5 bases each). Trimming took off 4 bases at V and 2 bases at J, with 18 bases between the two ends. The CDR3 spans 16 residues. Per the germline V gene, CDR1 is SGHDN and CDR2 is FVKESK. The CDR3 DNA sequence: TGTGCCAGCAGCCCCCCGGGGACGATCGCAGCCTACGAGCAGTACTTC. Amino acids: CASSPPGTIAAYEQYF.

The CDR3 nucleotides are TGCGCCAGCAGCTTGTATACAGCCTCTGGAAACACCATATATTTT. Translating gives CASSLYTASGNTIYF. The J gene is TRBJ1-3, the V gene TRBV5-1; no firm D call. This CDR3 has 15 amino acids. Trimming shortened V by 1 base and J by 0 bases, and 8 bases separated the two germline ends. Germline V gene sequence: CDR1 SGHRS, CDR2 YFSETQ.

V and J are TRBV27 and TRBJ2-1; maybe TRBD2 (6 bases). Germline CDR1 reads MNHEY; CDR2 reads SMNVEV (reference sequence). Trimming left V 5 bases short and J 8 bases short, with 22 bases between. The CDR3 extends over 16 amino acids. The CDR3 sequence: CASSPIDSYGSDEQFF. CDR3 sequence (DNA): TGTGCCAGCAGTCCTATCGACAGTTACGGGAGTGATGAGCAGTTCTTC.

The genes are TRBV4-3 and TRBJ2-1, with 8 bases identical to TRBD2. Germline V gene lookup returns CDR1 LGHNA and CDR2 YSLEER. V shed 3 bases and J 4 bases; nucleotides not matched to a gene: 11. This CDR3 is 17 amino acids long. The CDR3 sequence is CASSHPTGTRKYNEQFF. The CDR3 DNA follows: TGCGCCAGCAGCCATCCGACCGGGACTAGGAAATACAATGAGCAGTTCTTC.

This clonotype has just a few counts. The V call is TRBV15, the J call TRBJ2-3, with unresolved D. Germline lookup yields CDR1 LNHNV and CDR2 YYDKDF (reference sequence). V shed 0 bases and J shed 3 bases, with 13 bases lying between them. There are 16 residues in the CDR3. CDR3 nucleotide sequence: TGTGCCACCAGCAGAGATGGTGGGGTTGGGACAGATACGCAGTATTTT. Protein product: CATSRDGGVGTDTQYF.

A few counts support this clonotype. This chain joins TRBV12-3 or TRBV12-4 and TRBJ1-6, with D perhaps matching TRBD1 (6 bases). This CDR3 spans 14 amino acids. The V end was cut by 6 bases, the J end by 5 bases, with 11 bases between. CDR3 protein: CASRGGRDNSPLHF. In nucleotides, the CDR3 is TGTGCCAGCAGGGGGGGCCGAGATAATTCACCCCTCCACTTT.

This clonotype was observed many times. This sequence joins TRBV12-3 or TRBV12-4 and TRBJ1-1; D ambiguous. The CDR3 has 14 residues. V was shortened by 4 bases and J by 1 base, with 10 bases between the two germline ends. The CDR3 region has the DNA TGTGCCAGCAGTTGGCGCGATCGGAACACTGAAGCTTTCTTT. Protein: CASSWRDRNTEAFF.

This clonotype was seen repeatedly, ten times or more. This chain connects TRBV12-3 or TRBV12-4 to TRBJ1-2, with unresolved D. The CDR3 totals 12 residues. Trimming removed 4 bases from V and 4 bases from J, with 7 bases in between. The CDR3 region has the DNA TGTGCCAGCAGTTCCCACAGCTATGGCTACACCTTC. Protein: CASSSHSYGYTF.

This clonotype was detected a few times. V is TRBV5-1 and J is TRBJ2-7; D uncertain. This CDR3 has 14 residues. CDR1 and CDR2 (germline): SGHRS, YFSETQ. V lost 3 bases to trimming and J lost 2 bases, with 12 bases between them. CDR3 amino acids: CASSSTTATYEQYF. CDR3 DNA sequence: TGCGCCAGCAGCTCAACCACAGCCACCTACGAGCAGTACTTC.

The chain carries TRBV6-1 and TRBJ2-7; 15 nucleotides line up with TRBD2. Losses at the gene ends were 6 bases for V and 0 bases for J; bases not matched to a gene: 3. Looked up from germline, CDR1 is MNHNS and CDR2 is SASEGT. This CDR3 has 16 residues. CDR3 nucleotide sequence: TGTGCCAGCAGGGGACTAGCGGGGGGAAACTCCTACGAGCAGTACTTC. The encoded protein is CASRGLAGGNSYEQYF.

This clonotype was seen a handful of times. An end of the junction differs from the germline gene, which may be a read error. The chain is built from TRBV2 and TRBJ2-7; TRBD2 matches 8 bases. Per the germline V gene, CDR1 is SNHLY and CDR2 is FYNNEI. CDR3 length: 15 amino acids. For the CDR3, the DNA is TGTGCCAGCACTGAATCCAGCGGGAGCTCCTACGAGCAGTACTTC. This codes for CASTESSGSSYEQYF.

This clonotype was seen at least ten times. V and J are TRBV7-9 and TRBJ2-5, with 15 nucleotides matching TRBD2. Germline V gene sequence: CDR1 SEHNR, CDR2 FQNEAQ (reference sequence). The CDR3 sequence is 17 residues long. V dropped 4 bases and J dropped 0; count of bases not matched to a gene: 3. CDR3 in amino acids: CASSWTSGGEYQETQYF. Here the CDR3 DNA reads TGTGCCAGCAGCTGGACTAGCGGGGGGGAGTACCAAGAGACCCAGTACTTC.